Each of the 29 T cell receptor beta chains below was sequenced from the same sample in a study of blood T cell repertoires in COVID-19. The assay was immunoSEQ multiplex PCR, and TCRdb's table has in-frame clones only and misses some. The table includes 210,000 or so clones, around 84% detected once. Sequenced: peripheral blood. The source of these receptors is a woman aged 80 or older with active or convalescent COVID-19.

In this sample, this clone turned up once. This chain connects TRBV6-2 or TRBV6-3 to TRBJ1-1, with 7 bases matching TRBD1. Germline V CDR1 and CDR2: MNHEY, SVGEGT. This CDR3 has 16 residues. With V trimmed by 3 bases and J by 1 base, 8 bases remained unmatched. CDR3 sequence: CASSYGRGRGNTEAFF. The CDR3 region has the DNA TGTGCCAGCAGTTATGGTAGGGGGCGCGGGAACACTGAAGCTTTCTTT.

The V gene is TRBV7-2, the J gene TRBJ2-1; 9 nucleotides agree with TRBD1. The CDR3 is made up of 16 amino acids. Germline trimming cut 2 bases from V and 5 bases from J; bases unmatched to any gene: 7. In germline, CDR1 is SGHTA, CDR2 FQGNSA. The CDR3 coding sequence is TGTGCCAGCAGCTTATCCAGGACAGGGGTCGACAATGAGCAGTTCTTC. Translating gives CASSLSRTGVDNEQFF.

This chain uses TRBV7-3 with TRBJ2-1; 10 nucleotides line up with TRBD2. Germline lookup yields CDR1 SGHTA and CDR2 FQGTGA. With V trimmed by 7 bases and J by 2 bases, 5 bases remained unmatched. CDR3 size: 15 residues. The CDR3 loop reads CASNQRGGPYNEQFF. The CDR3 coding sequence is TGTGCCAGCAACCAGCGGGGGGGCCCCTACAATGAGCAGTTCTTC.

The chain couples TRBV18 to TRBJ2-5; possible D gene TRBD2, 5 bases. The CDR3 covers 12 residues. Germline CDR1 KGHSH, CDR2 LQKENI. The ends were cut back, 4 bases at V and 5 bases at J, with 8 bases in the middle. The CDR3 nucleotides read TGTGCCAGCTCACAAGCGGTGGAGACCCAGTACTTC. It encodes CASSQAVETQYF.

The chain uses TRBV29-1 and TRBJ2-2; D uncertain. V lost 6 bases and J 3 bases, leaving 5 bases between the germline ends. Germline CDR1 and CDR2: SQVTM and ANQGSEA. This CDR3 is built from 11 residues. In nucleotides, the CDR3 is TGCAGCGTGTCCTACACCGGGGAGCTGTTTTTT. The encoded protein is CSVSYTGELFF.

The chain couples TRBV5-6 to TRBJ2-3; weak D call: TRBD2 (6 bases). This CDR3 has 15 residues. The germline V and J ends were trimmed by 1 base and 0 bases, with 9 bases remaining between them. Germline values: CDR1 SGHDT, CDR2 YYEEEE. CDR3: CASSLYGGSTDTQYF. CDR3 in DNA: TGTGCCAGCAGCTTGTACGGGGGAAGCACAGATACGCAGTATTTT.

The V and J genes are TRBV7-8 and TRBJ2-3; TRBD2 matches 9 bases. The V segment lost 5 bases and the J segment 0 bases; nucleotides outside the gene matches: 15. The CDR3 runs to 19 residues. Germline V gives CDR1 SGHVS, CDR2 FQNEAQ. CDR3 amino acids: CASSPAVLAGSTSTDTQYF. CDR3 nucleotides: TGTGCCAGCAGCCCGGCGGTTCTAGCGGGGTCGACTAGCACAGATACGCAGTATTTT.

V is TRBV30 and J is TRBJ1-2; D uncertain. The germline V and J ends were trimmed by 2 bases and 2 bases, with 9 bases remaining between them. Germline CDR1 GTSNPN, CDR2 SVGIG (reference sequence). The CDR3 has 13 amino acids. The CDR3 spells CAWSKQQNYGYTF. Written as DNA, the CDR3 is TGTGCCTGGAGTAAACAGCAAAACTATGGCTACACCTTC.

This chain joins TRBV7-2 and TRBJ2-1; D possibly corresponds to TRBD2 (6 bases). Looked up from germline, CDR1 is SGHTA and CDR2 is FQGNSA. CDR3 length: 16 residues. V gave up 0 bases and J gave up 1 base, with 10 bases separating them. In DNA, the CDR3 is TGTGCCAGCAGCTTAGCCTGGGACTTTTCCTACAATGAGCAGTTCTTC. Translation: CASSLAWDFSYNEQFF. Using reference TRBV7-2 and TRBJ2-1 for the parts outside the CDR3, the full variable domain is GAGVSQSPSNKVTEKGKDVELRCDPISGHTALYWYRQSLGQGLEFLIYFQGNSAPDKSGLPSDRFSAERTGGSVSTLTIQRTQQEDSAVYLCASSLAWDFSYNEQFFGPGTRLTVL.

V gene TRBV28 combines with J gene TRBJ2-3; 10 bases are a match to TRBD2. This CDR3 is 14 amino acids long. Germline V gene sequence: CDR1 MDHEN, CDR2 SYDVKM. J gave up 4 bases and V 8 bases, and 6 bases lay outside the gene matches. The chain's CDR3 is CASGIAGGADTQYF. CDR3 coding DNA: TGTGCCAGCGGAATAGCGGGGGGTGCAGATACGCAGTATTTT.

V and J are TRBV9 and TRBJ2-2, with TRBD2 as a possible D gene (6 bases). Germline V gene data show CDR1 as SGDLS and CDR2 as YYNGEE. Trimming stripped 4 bases from V and 4 bases from J, with 11 bases between. The CDR3 is made up of 14 amino acids. The CDR3 nucleotides are TGTGCCAGCAGCCTCAAGGAGGGCACCGGGGAGCTGTTTTTT. Translated: CASSLKEGTGELFF. The full variable domain, rest sourced from reference TRBV9 and TRBJ2-2, is DSGVTQTPKHLITATGQRVTLRCSPRSGDLSVYWYQQSLDQGLQFLIQYYNGEERAKGNILERFSAQQFPDLHSELNLSSLELGDSALYFCASSLKEGTGELFFGEGSRLTVL.

The chain combines TRBV27 with TRBJ1-2; D may be TRBD1 (6 bases). The CDR3 runs 13 residues. V lost 3 bases to trimming and J lost 7 bases, with 12 bases between them. Germline values: CDR1 MNHEY, CDR2 SMNVEV (reference sequence). The CDR3 sequence: CASSFRGAGGYTF. The CDR3 DNA reads as TGTGCCAGCAGTTTTCGGGGGGCTGGTGGCTACACCTTC.

The chain joins TRBV27 to TRBJ1-2; perhaps TRBD1 as D (5 bases). Germline V CDR1 and CDR2: MNHEY, SMNVEV (reference sequence). CDR3 length: 16 residues. Trimming removed 6 bases from V and 4 bases from J, with 21 bases in between. CDR3 loop: CASRGGGTGLGYGYTF. CDR3 in DNA: TGTGCCAGCAGGGGCGGGGGGACGGGGCTGGGCTATGGCTACACCTTC.

V usage is TRBV27 and J usage is TRBJ1-6, with TRBD1 as a possible D gene (6 bases). CDR3 length: 12 amino acids. V was trimmed by 5 bases and J by 13 bases, leaving 12 bases between them. Germline values: CDR1 MNHEY, CDR2 SMNVEV (reference sequence). The CDR3 protein is CASSDRFSPLHF. CDR3 in DNA: TGTGCCAGCAGTGACAGGTTTTCGCCCCTCCACTTT.

The rearrangement links TRBV6-5 to TRBJ1-2; 9 nucleotides align to TRBD1. CDR1 MNHEY and CDR2 SVGAGI come from the germline V gene. V was clipped by 4 bases and J by 7 bases; unmatched bases: 4. The CDR3 consists of 13 residues. For the CDR3, the DNA is TGTGCCAGCAGTTGGGGGACAGGGCTTGGCTACACCTTC. This encodes CASSWGTGLGYTF.

V gene TRBV7-6 combines with J gene TRBJ2-6, with D perhaps TRBD2 (5 bases). The germline V and J ends were trimmed by 3 bases and 1 base, with 19 bases remaining between them. The CDR3 length is 19 residues. Germline CDR1 is SGHVS and CDR2 is FNYEAQ. CDR3 sequence reads: CASSLAEGRSRSGANVLTF. The CDR3 nucleotides read TGTGCCAGCAGCTTGGCTGAGGGCAGAAGCCGTTCTGGGGCCAACGTCCTGACTTTC.

This clone was detected only once. Its ends do not fully match the called genes, so a read error is possible. Distinct nucleotide sequences in the sample also encode this CDR3. The J gene is TRBJ2-7, the V gene TRBV2; TRBD1 might be the D (6 bases). CDR1 and CDR2 (germline): SNHLY, FYNNEI. The CDR3 has 15 residues. In DNA, the CDR3 is TGTGCCAGCAGCTTAGGGGTGACAGGTGCCTACGAGCAATACTTC. Amino acid sequence: CASSLGVTGAYEQYF.

The chain couples TRBV2 to TRBJ1-5, with D unresolved. The CDR3 loop spans 14 amino acids. Per germline, CDR1 SNHLY and CDR2 FYNNEI. Trimming shortened V by 6 bases and J by 2 bases, and 11 bases separated the two germline ends. CDR3 in amino acids: CASSERRGNQPQHF. CDR3 in DNA: TGTGCCAGCAGCGAACGGAGGGGCAATCAGCCCCAGCATTTT.

This clone was seen only once. The chain joins TRBV6-4 to TRBJ1-6; unclear D gene. CDR1 is MRHNA, CDR2 SNTAGT, per germline. Trimming pared 3 bases from V and 7 bases from J, leaving 13 bases between. The CDR3 is made up of 15 amino acids. The CDR3 bases are TGTGCCAGCAGTGAAGAGGGAGCGGGGAATTCACCCCTCCACTTT. Translated, it gives CASSEEGAGNSPLHF.

V usage is TRBV15 and J usage is TRBJ2-1; D might be TRBD1 (8 bases). Germline V gene data show CDR1 as LNHNV and CDR2 as YYDKDF (reference sequence). Trimming took 5 bases from V and 6 from J, leaving 26 bases between them. The length of the CDR3 is 18 residues. The CDR3 DNA reads TGTGCCACCAGCGGGGGGGGCGGCCAGGGGGCAACGCTCAATGAGCAGTTCTTC. It encodes CATSGGGGQGATLNEQFF.

The chain carries TRBV5-5 and TRBJ1-5; tentatively, D is TRBD1 (6 bases). This CDR3 has 14 amino acids. Germline V gives CDR1 SGHKS, CDR2 YYEKEE (reference sequence). Between the trimmed V and J ends, which lost 4 bases and 2 bases, there was a span of 10 bases. CDR3 residues: CASSPEGGNQPQHF. The CDR3 DNA sequence: TGTGCCAGCAGCCCAGAGGGGGGCAATCAGCCCCAGCATTTT.

CDR3 region: CASSIASGPPYNEQFF. The CDR3 region has the DNA TGTGCCAGTAGTATAGCTAGCGGGCCGCCTTACAATGAGCAGTTCTTC. This chain uses TRBV19 with TRBJ2-1; TRBD2 matches at 8 bases. This CDR3 spans 16 amino acids. J was trimmed by 4 bases and V by 1 base; bases with no gene match: 6. The germline gives CDR1 LNHDA, CDR2 SQIVND (reference sequence).

This chain links TRBV7-2 with TRBJ1-1, with D perhaps matching TRBD1 (5 bases). The CDR3 consists of 14 residues. Germline values: CDR1 SGHTA, CDR2 FQGNSA. V was trimmed by 4 bases and J by 5 bases, leaving 14 bases between them. In nucleotides, the CDR3 is TGTGCCAGCAGCTCCCGGGCAGGGCGGACTGAAGCTTTCTTT. Protein: CASSSRAGRTEAFF.

The rearrangement uses TRBV11-2 and TRBJ1-6, with no clear D. V was shortened by 1 base and J by 3 bases, with 10 bases between the two germline ends. The CDR3 totals 16 residues. Germline assignment: CDR1 SGHAT and CDR2 FQNNGV. The CDR3 loop reads CASSLALTSYNSPLHF. DNA for the CDR3: TGTGCCAGCAGCTTAGCCCTCACGAGCTATAATTCACCCCTCCACTTT.

V is TRBV27 and J is TRBJ2-2; D is unclear. This CDR3 comprises 14 residues. Deletions cut 7 bases from V and 3 bases from J, with 12 bases between. Per the germline V gene, CDR1 is MNHEY and CDR2 is SMNVEV (reference sequence). In DNA form, the CDR3 reads TGTGCCAGCAATTCTGTGGGCCACACCGGGGAGCTGTTTTTT. This gives the protein CASNSVGHTGELFF.

The CDR3 reads CASRPLEGGTSSYEQYF. The CDR3 DNA reads TGTGCCAGCAGACCTCTCGAGGGCGGTACAAGCTCCTACGAGCAGTACTTC. The V gene is TRBV6-2 or TRBV6-3, the J gene TRBJ2-7, with D maybe TRBD2 (5 bases). The CDR3 sequence is 17 residues long. Germline assignment: CDR1 MNHEY and CDR2 SVGEGT. Trimming cost V 6 bases and J 0 bases, with 21 bases left between them.

CDR3 coding DNA: TGTGCCAGCAGCAGGGAAGGGGGCGGCTACACCTTC. Its protein is CASSREGGGYTF. The gene calls are TRBV11-2 and TRBJ1-2, with 7 bases aligning to TRBD1. The CDR3 has 12 amino acids. CDR1 and CDR2 (germline): SGHAT, FQNNGV. Trimming at V came to 5 bases and at J to 8 bases, leaving 5 bases not matched to a gene. The full variable domain, completed using reference TRBV11-2 and TRBJ1-2, is EAGVAQSPRYKIIEKRQSVAFWCNPISGHATLYWYQQILGQGPKLLIQFQNNGVVDDSQLPKDRFSAERLKGVDSTLKIQPAKLEDSAVYLCASSREGGGYTFGSGTRLTVV.

The J gene is TRBJ1-2, the V gene TRBV5-1; no firm D call. V lost 2 bases and J 2 bases, leaving 7 bases between the germline ends. CDR1 and CDR2 from the germline V gene are SGHRS and YFSETQ. CDR3 length equals 13 residues. CDR3 nucleotide sequence: TGCGCCAGCAGCTTCAAACAGAACTATGGCTACACCTTC. This translates into CASSFKQNYGYTF.

This chain connects TRBV5-1 to TRBJ1-6; D remains unclear. V was cut by 5 bases and J by 5 bases, with 5 bases left in between. The length of the CDR3 is 12 residues. Germline CDR1 is SGHRS and CDR2 is YFSETQ. The CDR3 DNA sequence: TGCGCCAGCAGATCCGATAATTCACCCCTCCACTTT. It is translated as CASRSDNSPLHF.